One sample yielded the 10 T cell receptor beta chains listed below, sequenced in a study of PD-1 blockade in mismatch repair-deficient tumors (dated by TCRdb to the late 2010s). The library was generated by the immunoSEQ multiplex PCR assay. TCRdb re-hosts the immuneACCESS table, in-frame sequences only. Its copies lack some clones; in the studies checked, an unresolved V gene accounts for under half of them, and the cause for the rest is not known. A total of 20,000 to 25,000 clones appear in this sample, 84% of them only once. The ten largest clones represent roughly a sixth of the sample. Material: peripheral blood, obtained 2 weeks after starting pembrolizumab. These receptors originate from an adult with mismatch repair-deficient cancer.

The chain links TRBV10-3 to TRBJ2-5; 14 nucleotides line up with TRBD2. Matching the DNA end better, TRBJ2-7 makes the J call doubtful. Germline V CDR1 and CDR2: ENHRY, SYGVKD. This CDR3 contains 16 residues. The CDR3 coding sequence is TGTGCCATCACGGAGACTAGCGGGAGGGCCCTCTACGAGCAGTACTTC. This codes for CAITETSGRALYEQYF.

This clone has just one count. The chain is built from TRBV27 and TRBJ1-2; tentative D call: TRBD1 (5 bases). Trimming cost V 9 bases and J 6 bases, with 11 bases left between them. CDR3 length equals 11 residues. CDR1 is MNHEY, CDR2 SMNVEV, per germline (reference sequence). Here the CDR3 DNA reads TGTGCCAGTGGTGTCAGGGATGGCTACACCTTC. Protein sequence: CASGVRDGYTF.

V is TRBV7-2 and J is TRBJ1-1; the match to TRBD1 covers 7 bases. Germline CDR1 reads SGHTA; CDR2 reads FQGNSA. Trimming at V came to 2 bases and at J to 7 bases, leaving 4 bases not matched to a gene. This CDR3 is 13 amino acids long. The CDR3 reads CASSLTRDSEAFF. The DNA for the CDR3 is TGTGCCAGCAGCTTAACCCGGGACAGTGAAGCTTTCTTT.

Only one count was recorded for this clone. This rearrangement joins TRBV4-1 to TRBJ1-4, with TRBD1 matching over 7 bases. The CDR3 length is 16 residues. Germline values: CDR1 MGHRA, CDR2 YSYEKL. J lost 8 bases, V lost 3 bases, and 12 bases had no gene match. The CDR3 spells CASSHTGGGWEEKLFF. The CDR3 DNA reads as TGCGCCAGCAGCCATACCGGAGGGGGCTGGGAAGAAAAACTGTTTTTT.

V and J are TRBV28 and TRBJ1-1; TRBD1 might be the D (5 bases). The length of the CDR3 is 14 residues. Germline loops: CDR1 MDHEN, CDR2 SYDVKM. V was clipped by 1 base and J by 11 bases, with 17 bases between them. CDR3: CASSLLAGTTWAFF. The CDR3 nucleotides are TGTGCCAGCAGTTTATTGGCAGGGACTACATGGGCTTTCTTT. Variable domain in full (rest from reference TRBV28 and TRBJ1-1): DVKVTQSSRYLVKRTGEKVFLECVQDMDHENMFWYRQDPGLGLRLIYFSYDVKMKEKGDIPEGYSVSREKKERFSLILESASTNQTSMYLCASSLLAGTTWAFFGQGTRLTVV.

This chain links TRBV19 with TRBJ2-3; TRBD2 matches at 11 bases. With V trimmed by 3 bases and J by 5 bases, 13 bases remained unmatched. The CDR3 has 18 amino acids. Germline V CDR1 and CDR2: LNHDA, SQIVND (reference sequence). CDR3 region: CASSIWGELAGEGDTQYF. In DNA form, the CDR3 reads TGTGCCAGTAGTATTTGGGGGGAACTAGCGGGAGAGGGAGATACGCAGTATTTT. The full variable domain, completed using reference TRBV19 and TRBJ2-3, is DGGITQSPKYLFRKEGQNVTLSCEQNLNHDAMYWYRQDPGQGLRLIYYSQIVNDFQKGDIAEGYSVSREKKESFPLTVTSAQKNPTAFYLCASSIWGELAGEGDTQYFGPGTRLTVL.

The CDR3 DNA reads TGTGCCAGCAGTTACACGTTGGGTAGCGGGAGTGGGGAGCTGTTTTTT. Its protein product is CASSYTLGSGSGELFF. This chain links TRBV6-5 with TRBJ2-2; 9 bases are shared with TRBD2. Germline V CDR1 and CDR2: MNHEY, SVGAGI. The CDR3 is 16 amino acids. Trimming took 2 bases from V and 8 from J; bases not matched to a gene: 9.

The chain couples TRBV11-2 to TRBJ2-5; D gene unclear. This CDR3 is 14 amino acids long. The germline V and J ends were trimmed by 6 bases and 2 bases, with 13 bases remaining between them. CDR1 and CDR2 (germline): SGHAT, FQNNGV. CDR3 in amino acids: CASSSWVGQETQYF. The CDR3 DNA reads TGTGCCAGCAGTTCCTGGGTGGGGCAAGAGACCCAGTACTTC.

The chain uses TRBV29-1 and TRBJ2-7, with 12 bases lining up with TRBD1. The germline V gene has CDR1 SQVTM and CDR2 ANQGSEA. Trimming took 7 bases from V and 2 from J; bases not matched to a gene: 3. The CDR3 runs to 13 residues. The DNA of the CDR3 is TGCAGCGCTAGGGACAGGGGGCCCTACGAGCAGTACTTC. This codes for CSARDRGPYEQYF.

The chain has TRBV10-3 and TRBJ2-1, with TRBD2 identical over 8 bases. Germline CDR1 ENHRY, CDR2 SYGVKD. The CDR3 is made up of 14 amino acids. The junction had 5 bases not matched to a gene; V was cut back by 2 bases and J by 8 bases. The CDR3 loop is CAISEREGNHEQFF. The CDR3 region has the DNA TGTGCCATCAGTGAGCGGGAGGGGAATCATGAGCAGTTCTTC.